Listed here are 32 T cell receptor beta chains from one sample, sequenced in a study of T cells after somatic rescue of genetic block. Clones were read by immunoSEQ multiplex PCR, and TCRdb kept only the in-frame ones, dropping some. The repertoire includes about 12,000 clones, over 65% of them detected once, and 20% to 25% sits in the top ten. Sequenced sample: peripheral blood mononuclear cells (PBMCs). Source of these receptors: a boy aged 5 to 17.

The CDR3 DNA reads TGTGCCAGCAGCGACGGCATCGAAGAAAAACTGTTTTTT. Protein: CASSDGIEEKLFF. The J gene is TRBJ1-4, the V gene TRBV9; no clear D gene. This CDR3 contains 13 residues. V was clipped by 3 bases and J by 8 bases, with 11 bases between them. CDR1 SGDLS and CDR2 YYNGEE come from the germline V gene.

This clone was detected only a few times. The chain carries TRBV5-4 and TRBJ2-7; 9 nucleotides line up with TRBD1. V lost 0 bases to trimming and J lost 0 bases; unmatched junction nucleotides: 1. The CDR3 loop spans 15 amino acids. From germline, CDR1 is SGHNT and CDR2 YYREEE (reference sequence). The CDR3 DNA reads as TGTGCCAGCAGCTTGGGACAGGGGGTCTCCTACGAGCAGTACTTC. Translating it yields CASSLGQGVSYEQYF. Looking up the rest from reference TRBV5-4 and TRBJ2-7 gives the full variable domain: ETGVTQSPTHLIKTRGQQVTLRCSSQSGHNTVSWYQQALGQGPQFIFQYYREEENGRGNFPPRFSGLQFPNYSSELNVNALELDDSALYLCASSLGQGVSYEQYFGPGTRLTVT.

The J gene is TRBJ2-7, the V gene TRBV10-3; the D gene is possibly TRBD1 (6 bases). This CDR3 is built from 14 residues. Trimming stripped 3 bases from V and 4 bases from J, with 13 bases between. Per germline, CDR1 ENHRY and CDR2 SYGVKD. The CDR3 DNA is TGTGCCATCAGTGAAGGACAGTCCGTATACGAGCAGTACTTC. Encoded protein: CAISEGQSVYEQYF.

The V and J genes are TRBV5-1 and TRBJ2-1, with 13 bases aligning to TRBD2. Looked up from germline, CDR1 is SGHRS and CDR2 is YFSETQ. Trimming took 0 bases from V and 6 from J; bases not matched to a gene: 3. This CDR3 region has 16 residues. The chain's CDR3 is CASSLALAGGLNEQFF. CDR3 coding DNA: TGCGCCAGCAGCTTGGCACTAGCGGGGGGGCTCAATGAGCAGTTCTTC.

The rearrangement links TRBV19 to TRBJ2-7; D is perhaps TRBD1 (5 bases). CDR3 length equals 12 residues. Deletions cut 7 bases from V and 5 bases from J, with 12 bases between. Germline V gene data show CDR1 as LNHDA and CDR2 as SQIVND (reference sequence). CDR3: CASKQAPNEQYF. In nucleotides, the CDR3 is TGTGCCAGTAAACAGGCGCCAAACGAGCAGTACTTC.

CDR3 DNA: TGTGCCAGCTCCCCCGGGGAGCTGGCCAAAAACATTCAGTACTTC. This translates into CASSPGELAKNIQYF. This chain uses TRBV18 with TRBJ2-4; perhaps TRBD2 as D (5 bases). The CDR3 has 15 amino acids. Looked up from germline, CDR1 is KGHSH and CDR2 is LQKENI. Trimming took off 6 bases at V and 1 base at J, with 13 bases between the two ends.

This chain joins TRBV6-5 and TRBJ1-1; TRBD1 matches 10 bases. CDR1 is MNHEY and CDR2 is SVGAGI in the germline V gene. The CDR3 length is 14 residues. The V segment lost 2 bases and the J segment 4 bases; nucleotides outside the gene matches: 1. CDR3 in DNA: TGTGCCAGCAGTTACCGGGACAGGGGCACTGAAGCTTTCTTT. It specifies CASSYRDRGTEAFF.

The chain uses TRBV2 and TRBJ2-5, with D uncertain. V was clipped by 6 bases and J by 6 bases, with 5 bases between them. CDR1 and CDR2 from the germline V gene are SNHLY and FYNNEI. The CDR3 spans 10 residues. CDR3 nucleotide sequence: TGTGCCAGCAGGGTAAAGACCCAGTACTTC. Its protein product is CASRVKTQYF.

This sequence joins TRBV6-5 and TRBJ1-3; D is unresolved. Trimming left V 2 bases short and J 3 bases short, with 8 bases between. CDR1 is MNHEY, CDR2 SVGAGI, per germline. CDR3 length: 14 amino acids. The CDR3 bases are TGTGCCAGCAGTTACAACGCGGTTGGAAACACCATATATTTT. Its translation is CASSYNAVGNTIYF.

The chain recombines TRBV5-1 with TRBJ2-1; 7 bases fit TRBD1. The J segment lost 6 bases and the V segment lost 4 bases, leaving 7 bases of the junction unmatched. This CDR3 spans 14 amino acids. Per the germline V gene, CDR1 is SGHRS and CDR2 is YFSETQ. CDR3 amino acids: CASSEGQKINEQFF. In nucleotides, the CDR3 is TGCGCCAGCAGCGAGGGACAGAAAATCAATGAGCAGTTCTTC.

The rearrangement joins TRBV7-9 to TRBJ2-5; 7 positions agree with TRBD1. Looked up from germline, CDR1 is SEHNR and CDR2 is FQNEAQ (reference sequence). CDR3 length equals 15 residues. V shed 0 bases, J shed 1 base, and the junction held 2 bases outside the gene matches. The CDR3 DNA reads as TGTGCCAGCAGCTTAGCACAGGGGTCCCAAGAGACCCAGTACTTC. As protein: CASSLAQGSQETQYF.

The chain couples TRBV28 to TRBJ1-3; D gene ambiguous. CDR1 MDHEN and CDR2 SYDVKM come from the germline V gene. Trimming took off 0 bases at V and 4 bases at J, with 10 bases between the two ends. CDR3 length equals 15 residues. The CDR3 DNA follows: TGTGCCAGCAGTTTATGGGGTGCCCTGGGAAACACCATATATTTT. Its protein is CASSLWGALGNTIYF. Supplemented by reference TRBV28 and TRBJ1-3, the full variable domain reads DVKVTQSSRYLVKRTGEKVFLECVQDMDHENMFWYRQDPGLGLRLIYFSYDVKMKEKGDIPEGYSVSREKKERFSLILESASTNQTSMYLCASSLWGALGNTIYFGEGSWLTVV.

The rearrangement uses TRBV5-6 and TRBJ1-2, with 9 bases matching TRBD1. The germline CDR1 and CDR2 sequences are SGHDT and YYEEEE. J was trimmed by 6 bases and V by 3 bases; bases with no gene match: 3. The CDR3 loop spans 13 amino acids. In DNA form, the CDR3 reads TGTGCCAGCAGCTCCTGGACAGGGGATGGCTACACCTTC. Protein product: CASSSWTGDGYTF.

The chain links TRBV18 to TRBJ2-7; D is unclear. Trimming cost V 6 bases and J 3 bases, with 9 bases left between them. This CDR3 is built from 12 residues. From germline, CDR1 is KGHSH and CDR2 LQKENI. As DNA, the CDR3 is TGTGCCAGCTCTTTTGAGGACTACGAGCAGTACTTC. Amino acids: CASSFEDYEQYF.

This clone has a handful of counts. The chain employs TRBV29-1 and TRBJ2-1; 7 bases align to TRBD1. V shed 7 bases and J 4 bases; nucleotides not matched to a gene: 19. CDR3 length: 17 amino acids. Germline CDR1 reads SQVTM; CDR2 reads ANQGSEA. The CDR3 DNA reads TGCAGCGCGGTTGGCAGGGGGTTATACGGTGGGTACAATGAGCAGTTCTTC. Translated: CSAVGRGLYGGYNEQFF.

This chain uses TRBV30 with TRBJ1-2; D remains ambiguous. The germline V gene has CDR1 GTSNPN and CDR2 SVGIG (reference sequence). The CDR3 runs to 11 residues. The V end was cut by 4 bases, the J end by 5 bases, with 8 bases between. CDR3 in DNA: TGTGCCTGGACTAGTTTTTATGGCTACACCTTC. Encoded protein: CAWTSFYGYTF.

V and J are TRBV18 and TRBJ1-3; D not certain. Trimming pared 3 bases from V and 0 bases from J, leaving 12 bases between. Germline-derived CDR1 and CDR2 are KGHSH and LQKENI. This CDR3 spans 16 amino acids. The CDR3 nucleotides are TGTGCCAGCTCACCGACGGACCGTGGCTCTGGAAACACCATATATTTT. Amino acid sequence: CASSPTDRGSGNTIYF.

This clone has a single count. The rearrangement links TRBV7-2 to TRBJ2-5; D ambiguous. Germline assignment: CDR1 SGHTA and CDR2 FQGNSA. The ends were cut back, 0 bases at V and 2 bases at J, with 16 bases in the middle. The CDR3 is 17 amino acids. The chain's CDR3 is CASSLAVTLVLQETQYF. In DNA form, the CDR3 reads TGTGCCAGCAGCTTAGCGGTGACGCTAGTTTTGCAAGAGACCCAGTACTTC.

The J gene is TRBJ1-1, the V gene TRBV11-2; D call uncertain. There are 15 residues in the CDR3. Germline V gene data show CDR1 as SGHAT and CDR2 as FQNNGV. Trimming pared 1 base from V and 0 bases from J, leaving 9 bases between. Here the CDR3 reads CASSLAPYMNTEAFF. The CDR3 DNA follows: TGTGCCAGCAGCTTAGCCCCGTACATGAACACTGAAGCTTTCTTT.

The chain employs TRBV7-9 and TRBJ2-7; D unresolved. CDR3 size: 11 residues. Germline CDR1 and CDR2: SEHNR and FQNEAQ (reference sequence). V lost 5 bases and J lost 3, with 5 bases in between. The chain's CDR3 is CASSPGYEQYF. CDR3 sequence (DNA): TGTGCCAGCAGCCCTGGCTACGAGCAGTACTTC.

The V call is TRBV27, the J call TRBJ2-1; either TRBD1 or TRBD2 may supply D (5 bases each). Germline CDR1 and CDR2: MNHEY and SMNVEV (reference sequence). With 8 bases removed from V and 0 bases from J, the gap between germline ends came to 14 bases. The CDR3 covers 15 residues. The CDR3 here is CASRGAGSSYNEQFF. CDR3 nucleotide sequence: TGTGCCAGCCGGGGAGCAGGGAGCTCCTACAATGAGCAGTTCTTC.

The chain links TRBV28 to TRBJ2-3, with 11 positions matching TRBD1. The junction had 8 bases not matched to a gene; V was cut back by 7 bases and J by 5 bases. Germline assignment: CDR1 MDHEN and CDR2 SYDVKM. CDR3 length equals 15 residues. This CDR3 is CASNPDRGQKDTQYF. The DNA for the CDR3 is TGTGCCAGCAATCCGGACAGGGGGCAAAAAGATACGCAGTATTTT.

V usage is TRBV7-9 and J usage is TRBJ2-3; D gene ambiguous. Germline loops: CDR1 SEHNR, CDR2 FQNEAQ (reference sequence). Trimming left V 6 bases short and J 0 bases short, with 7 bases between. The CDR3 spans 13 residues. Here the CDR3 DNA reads TGTGCCAGCAGTCGTTATAGCACAGATACGCAGTATTTT. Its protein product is CASSRYSTDTQYF.

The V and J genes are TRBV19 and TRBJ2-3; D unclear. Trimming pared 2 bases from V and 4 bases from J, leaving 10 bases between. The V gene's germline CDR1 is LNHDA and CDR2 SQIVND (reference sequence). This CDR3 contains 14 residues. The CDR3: CASSIPHRSDTQYF. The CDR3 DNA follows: TGTGCCAGTAGTATACCACATAGGTCAGATACGCAGTATTTT.

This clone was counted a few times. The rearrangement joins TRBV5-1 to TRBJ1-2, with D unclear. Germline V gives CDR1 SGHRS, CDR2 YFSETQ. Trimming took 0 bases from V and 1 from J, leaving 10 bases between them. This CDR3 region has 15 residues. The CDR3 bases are TGCGCCAGCAGCTTGGCCAGGATGGATAACTATGGCTACACCTTC. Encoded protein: CASSLARMDNYGYTF.

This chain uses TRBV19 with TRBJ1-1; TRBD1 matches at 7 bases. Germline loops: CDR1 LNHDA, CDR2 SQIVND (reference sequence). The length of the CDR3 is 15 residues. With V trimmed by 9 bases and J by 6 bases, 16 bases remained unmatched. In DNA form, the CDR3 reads TGTGCCAGCTCGGGGAGGGGGCGAGGTAGAGCTGAAGCTTTCTTT. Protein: CASSGRGRGRAEAFF.

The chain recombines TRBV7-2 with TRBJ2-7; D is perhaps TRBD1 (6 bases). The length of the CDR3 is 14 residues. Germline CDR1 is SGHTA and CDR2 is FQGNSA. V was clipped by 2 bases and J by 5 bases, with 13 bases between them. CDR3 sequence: CASSLRRGTHEQYF. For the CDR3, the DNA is TGTGCCAGCAGCTTACGCAGGGGTACCCACGAGCAGTACTTC. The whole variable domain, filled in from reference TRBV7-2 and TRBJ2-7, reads GAGVSQSPSNKVTEKGKDVELRCDPISGHTALYWYRQSLGQGLEFLIYFQGNSAPDKSGLPSDRFSAERTGGSVSTLTIQRTQQEDSAVYLCASSLRRGTHEQYFGPGTRLTVT.

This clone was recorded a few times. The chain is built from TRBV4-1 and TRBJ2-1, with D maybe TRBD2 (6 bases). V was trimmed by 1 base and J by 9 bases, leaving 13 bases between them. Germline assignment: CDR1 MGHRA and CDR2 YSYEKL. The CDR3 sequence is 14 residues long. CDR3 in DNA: TGCGCCAGCAGCCAAGGCCAAACTAGCCCTGAGCAGTTCTTC. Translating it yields CASSQGQTSPEQFF.

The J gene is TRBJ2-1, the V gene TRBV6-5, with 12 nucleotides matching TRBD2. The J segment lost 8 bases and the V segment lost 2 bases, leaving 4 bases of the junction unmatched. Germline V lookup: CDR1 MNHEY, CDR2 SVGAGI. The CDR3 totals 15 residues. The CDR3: CASSYGLAGGYEQFF. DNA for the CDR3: TGTGCCAGCAGTTACGGGCTAGCGGGAGGGTATGAGCAGTTCTTC.

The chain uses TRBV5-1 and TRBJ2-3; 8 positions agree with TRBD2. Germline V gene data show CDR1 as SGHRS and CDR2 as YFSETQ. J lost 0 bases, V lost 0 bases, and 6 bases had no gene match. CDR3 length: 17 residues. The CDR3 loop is CASSLGASGQSTDTQYF. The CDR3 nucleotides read TGCGCCAGCAGCTTGGGGGCTAGCGGGCAAAGCACAGATACGCAGTATTTT.

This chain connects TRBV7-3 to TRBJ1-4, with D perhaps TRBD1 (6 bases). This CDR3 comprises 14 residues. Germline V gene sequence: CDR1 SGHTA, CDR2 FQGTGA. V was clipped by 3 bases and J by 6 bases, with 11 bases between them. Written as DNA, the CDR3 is TGTGCCAGCAGCTTTACAGGGCCCGATGAAAAACTGTTTTTT. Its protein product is CASSFTGPDEKLFF.

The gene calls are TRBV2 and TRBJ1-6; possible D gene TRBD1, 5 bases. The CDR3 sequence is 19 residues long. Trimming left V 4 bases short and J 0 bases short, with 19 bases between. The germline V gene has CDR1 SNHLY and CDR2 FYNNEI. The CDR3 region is CASSGGTRPLSSYNSPLHF. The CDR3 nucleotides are TGTGCCAGCAGTGGGGGGACCCGACCGCTTAGCTCCTATAATTCACCCCTCCACTTT.